Detailed here is one T cell receptor beta chain. These data belong to a study of blood T cell repertoires in COVID-19. Study background: From the United States, Italy and Spain came samples of acute and convalescent COVID-19.

V was pared by 2 bases and J by 5 bases, with 4 bases of the junction left unmatched. The CDR3 is 15 amino acids. CDR1 and CDR2 (germline): MNHEY, SMNVEV (reference sequence). Original processing notes: Amplification of reference gene primers was used by the study to estimate nucleated cell counts. Data came from immunoSEQ multiplex PCR; TCRdb stores just in-frame clones and leaves some out. D and trimming come from the DNA, and the V and J calls and clone size come from that table. This table holds roughly 250,000 clones, around 87% found once. The study drew participants aged about 18 to 89 years from approximately 23 US areas. Assignment of participants to cohorts was predicated upon participant-reported clinical history.

This sequence was found in a woman in her 50s who had recovered from COVID-19. Sequencing was carried out using PBMCs or T cells enriched from blood (not recorded which). The chain is built from TRBV27 and TRBJ2-3; 10 nucleotides align to TRBD2. CDR3 residues: CASSLLAGDLDTQYF. As DNA, the CDR3 is TGTGCCAGCAGTTTACTAGCGGGAGATTTAGATACGCAGTATTTT.